The clone carrying this T cell receptor (beta chain) has just a few counts. Its antigen is unknown. This record belongs to a study of cytomegalovirus exposure and HLA in healthy donors. Overall study results and limits: Presence/absence analyses took donor sequencing depth as roughly uniform. Highly shared sequence variants in one cluster were likely a sequencing artifact. Some V segments, including TRBV6-2 and TRBV6-3, were excluded as indistinguishable.

V shed 7 bases and J shed 3 bases, with 13 bases lying between them. Germline-derived CDR1 and CDR2 are MNHEY and SVGAGI. The CDR3 length is 15 residues. PCR primers comprised 60 Vbeta and 13 Jbeta primers. Per the authors' pipeline: About 80 million unique TCR beta chains, roughly 11 million of them shared, were counted by a later analysis. Libraries were prepared by immunoSEQ multiplex PCR; TCRdb keeps only in-frame clonotypes and omits some of them. V, J and clone size are those of that table, while D and trimming were read from the DNA. Here the sample spans 100,000 to 150,000 clones, 70% to 90% being singletons.

The genes are TRBV6-5 and TRBJ1-6, with D unresolved. This receptor was taken from a man aged 35-49 years in good health and CMV-seronegative. Sequencing used PBMCs. The CDR3 coding sequence is TGTGCCAGCATCAAGGGCAGCGGCTATAATTCACCCCTCCACTTT. Translating gives CASIKGSGYNSPLHF.